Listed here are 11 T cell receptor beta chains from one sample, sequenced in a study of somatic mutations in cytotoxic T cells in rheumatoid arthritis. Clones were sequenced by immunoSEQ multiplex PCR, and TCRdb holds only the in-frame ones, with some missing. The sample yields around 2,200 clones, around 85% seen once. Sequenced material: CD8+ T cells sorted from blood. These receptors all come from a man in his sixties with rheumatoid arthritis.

The CDR3 is CSVGKESTDTQYF. DNA of the CDR3: TGCAGCGTTGGAAAAGAGAGCACAGATACGCAGTATTTT. The rearrangement links TRBV29-1 to TRBJ2-3; D ambiguous. Germline CDR1 SQVTM, CDR2 ANQGSEA. Trimming took off 4 bases at V and 0 bases at J, with 8 bases between the two ends. This CDR3 has 13 amino acids.

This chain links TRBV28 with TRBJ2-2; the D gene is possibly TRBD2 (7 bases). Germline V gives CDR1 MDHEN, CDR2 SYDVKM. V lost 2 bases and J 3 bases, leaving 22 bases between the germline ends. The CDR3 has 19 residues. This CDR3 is CASSLGVRVGGAHTGELFF. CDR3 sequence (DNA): TGTGCCAGCAGTTTAGGTGTTCGTGTAGGGGGGGCCCACACCGGGGAGCTGTTTTTT. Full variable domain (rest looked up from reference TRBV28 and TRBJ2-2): DVKVTQSSRYLVKRTGEKVFLECVQDMDHENMFWYRQDPGLGLRLIYFSYDVKMKEKGDIPEGYSVSREKKERFSLILESASTNQTSMYLCASSLGVRVGGAHTGELFFGEGSRLTVL.

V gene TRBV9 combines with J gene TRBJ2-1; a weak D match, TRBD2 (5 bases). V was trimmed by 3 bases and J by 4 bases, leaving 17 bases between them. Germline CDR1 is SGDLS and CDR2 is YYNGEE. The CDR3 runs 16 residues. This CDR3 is CASSADLGRGYNEQFF. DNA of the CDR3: TGTGCCAGCAGCGCAGATTTAGGGAGAGGATACAATGAGCAGTTCTTC. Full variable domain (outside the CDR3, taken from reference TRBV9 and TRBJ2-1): DSGVTQTPKHLITATGQRVTLRCSPRSGDLSVYWYQQSLDQGLQFLIQYYNGEERAKGNILERFSAQQFPDLHSELNLSSLELGDSALYFCASSADLGRGYNEQFFGPGTRLTVL.

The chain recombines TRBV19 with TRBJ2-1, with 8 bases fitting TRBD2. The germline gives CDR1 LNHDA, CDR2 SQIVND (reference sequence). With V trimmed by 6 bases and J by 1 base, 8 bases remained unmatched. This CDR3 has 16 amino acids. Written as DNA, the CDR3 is TGTGCCAGTAGCCTGCACGGGGGGGGGTCCTACAATGAGCAGTTCTTC. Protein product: CASSLHGGGSYNEQFF.

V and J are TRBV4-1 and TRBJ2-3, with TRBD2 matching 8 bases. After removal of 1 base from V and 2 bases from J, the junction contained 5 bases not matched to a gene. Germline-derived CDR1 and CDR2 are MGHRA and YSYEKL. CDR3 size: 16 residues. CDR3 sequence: CASSQAGLDYTDTQYF. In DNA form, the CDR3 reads TGCGCCAGCAGCCAAGCGGGACTAGATTACACAGATACGCAGTATTTT.

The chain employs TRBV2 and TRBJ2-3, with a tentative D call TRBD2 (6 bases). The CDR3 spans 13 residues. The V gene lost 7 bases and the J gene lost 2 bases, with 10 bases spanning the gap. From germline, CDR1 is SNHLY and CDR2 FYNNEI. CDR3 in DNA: TGTGCCAGCATCGGGGGAGCCACAGATACGCAGTATTTT. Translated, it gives CASIGGATDTQYF.

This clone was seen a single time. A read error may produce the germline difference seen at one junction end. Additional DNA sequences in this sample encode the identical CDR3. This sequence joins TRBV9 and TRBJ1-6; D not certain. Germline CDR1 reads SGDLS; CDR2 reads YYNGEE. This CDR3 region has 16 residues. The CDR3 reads CASSDGVSSYNSPLHF. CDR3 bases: TGTGCCAGCAGCGATGGAGTAAGCTCCTATAATTCCCCCCTCCACTTT.

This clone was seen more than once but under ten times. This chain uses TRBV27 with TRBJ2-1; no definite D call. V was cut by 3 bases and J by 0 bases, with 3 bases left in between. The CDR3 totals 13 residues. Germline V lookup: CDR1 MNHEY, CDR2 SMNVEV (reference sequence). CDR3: CASSLASYNEQFF. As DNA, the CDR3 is TGTGCCAGCAGTTTGGCCTCCTACAATGAGCAGTTCTTC.

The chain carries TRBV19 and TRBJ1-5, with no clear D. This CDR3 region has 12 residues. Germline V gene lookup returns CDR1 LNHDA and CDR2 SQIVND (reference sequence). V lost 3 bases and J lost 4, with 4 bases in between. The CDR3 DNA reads TGTGCCAGTAGTATCCTTAATCAGCCCCAGCATTTT. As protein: CASSILNQPQHF.

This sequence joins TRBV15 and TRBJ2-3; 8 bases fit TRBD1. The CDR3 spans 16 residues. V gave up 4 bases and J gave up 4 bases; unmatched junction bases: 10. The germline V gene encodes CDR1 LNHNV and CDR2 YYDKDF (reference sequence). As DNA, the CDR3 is TGTGCCACCAGCAATTCCCGGACAGGGCGCCCAGATACGCAGTATTTT. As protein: CATSNSRTGRPDTQYF.

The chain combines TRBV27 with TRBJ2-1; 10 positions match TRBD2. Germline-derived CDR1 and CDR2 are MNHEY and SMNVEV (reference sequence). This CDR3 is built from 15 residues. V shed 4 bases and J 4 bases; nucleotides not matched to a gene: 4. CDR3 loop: CASSSGLAEYNEQFF. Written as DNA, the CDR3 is TGTGCCAGCAGTTCAGGACTAGCGGAATACAATGAGCAGTTCTTC.